This T cell receptor beta chain was sequenced for a study of T cells after somatic rescue of genetic block. Produced via immunoSEQ multiplex PCR; TCRdb's table is partial and in-frame only. This sample has 85,000 to 90,000 clones; approximately 90% occur once, and the top ten carry roughly 1.7%. The germline gives CDR1 SGDLS, CDR2 YYNGEE. V was trimmed by 7 bases and J by 1 base, leaving 11 bases between them. This CDR3 is built from 13 residues. The TCR comes from a woman between 18 and 30 years old. The material sequenced was peripheral blood mononuclear cells (PBMCs). The chain is built from TRBV9 and TRBJ1-1, with D possibly matching TRBD1 (5 bases). CDR3 sequence reads: CASATGGNTEAFF. CDR3 coding DNA: TGTGCCAGCGCCACAGGTGGGAACACTGAAGCTTTCTTT.